The 23 T cell receptor beta chains given below trace back to one sample, sequenced in a study of cytomegalovirus exposure and HLA in healthy donors. PCR used 60 Vbeta primers and 13 Jbeta primers. Profiling relied on immunoSEQ multiplex PCR, and the TCRdb table lists in-frame clones only, not all of them. Of 120,000 or so clones listed, under 12% are singletons. What was sequenced was PBMCs. These receptors came from a woman aged 18-35 years in good health and CMV-seropositive.

This clone was seen more than once but under ten times. The chain uses TRBV4-2 and TRBJ2-7, with D possibly matching TRBD2 (5 bases). The CDR3 extends over 18 amino acids. Germline values: CDR1 LGHNA, CDR2 YNFKEQ. V shed 0 bases and J shed 0 bases, with 18 bases lying between them. The CDR3 region is CASSQDISGSGSSYEQYF. As DNA, the CDR3 is TGTGCCAGCAGCCAAGATATCAGCGGCAGCGGAAGCTCCTACGAGCAGTACTTC.

V gene TRBV29-1 combines with J gene TRBJ1-1; 7 nucleotides match TRBD1. Germline CDR1 is SQVTM and CDR2 is ANQGSEA. V was pared by 5 bases and J by 11 bases, with 5 bases of the junction left unmatched. CDR3 size: 10 residues. CDR3 amino acids: CSVSQGEAFF. In DNA form, the CDR3 reads TGCAGCGTTTCTCAGGGGGAGGCTTTCTTT. The variable domain in full, completed from reference TRBV29-1 and TRBJ1-1, reads SAVISQKPSRDICQRGTSLTIQCQVDSQVTMMFWYRQQPGQSLTLIATANQGSEATYESGFVIDKFPISRPNLTFSTLTVSNMSPEDSSIYLCSVSQGEAFFGQGTRLTVV.

The CDR3 DNA follows: TGTGCCAGCAGCCCAGGGGGCCCAGAAAGCTCCTACGAGCAGTACTTC. Protein sequence: CASSPGGPESSYEQYF. The chain couples TRBV5-4 to TRBJ2-7, with 8 bases lining up with TRBD1. CDR3 size: 16 residues. The J segment lost 0 bases and the V segment lost 4 bases, leaving 9 bases of the junction unmatched. The germline gives CDR1 SGHNT, CDR2 YYREEE (reference sequence).

The chain joins TRBV28 to TRBJ2-5; TRBD2 matches 8 bases. The assigned J gene may be wrong: the sequence end matches TRBJ2-7 better. The CDR3 loop spans 15 amino acids. Germline loops: CDR1 MDHEN, CDR2 SYDVKM. The CDR3 bases are TGTGCCAGCAGTCCTCTACCGGGAGGGGTTGACGAGCAGTACTTC. This encodes CASSPLPGGVDEQYF.

The rearrangement links TRBV19 to TRBJ2-1; possible D gene TRBD2, 5 bases. Between the trimmed V and J ends, which lost 7 bases and 6 bases, there was a span of 16 bases. The CDR3 extends over 14 amino acids. Germline-derived CDR1 and CDR2 are LNHDA and SQIVND (reference sequence). Here the CDR3 reads CASNRGELSNEQFF. The DNA of the CDR3 is TGTGCCAGTAATCGGGGAGAGCTTAGCAATGAGCAGTTCTTC.

This clone was observed a handful of times. The rearrangement joins TRBV27 to TRBJ2-1, with a possible D match to TRBD2 (6 bases). Per germline, CDR1 MNHEY and CDR2 SMNVEV (reference sequence). The CDR3 spans 14 residues. The V gene lost 5 bases and the J gene lost 6 bases, with 14 bases spanning the gap. This CDR3 is CASSPSLALNEQFF. CDR3 coding DNA: TGTGCCAGCAGTCCCTCACTAGCTCTCAATGAGCAGTTCTTC.

This clone was counted only a few times. The chain carries TRBV6-1 and TRBJ1-4, with D possibly TRBD1 on 6 matching bases. V lost 8 bases and J 8 bases, leaving 15 bases between the germline ends. From germline, CDR1 is MNHNS and CDR2 SASEGT. The CDR3 totals 13 residues. The CDR3 DNA reads TGTGCCAGCCAAACAGGGTGGGGGGAAAAACTGTTTTTT. Amino acids: CASQTGWGEKLFF.

V and J are TRBV6-1 and TRBJ2-7, with D maybe TRBD2 (5 bases). Germline-derived CDR1 and CDR2 are MNHNS and SASEGT. Trimming took 6 bases from V and 0 from J, leaving 9 bases between them. The CDR3 is made up of 13 amino acids. CDR3 amino acids: CASRWSGSYEQYF. The CDR3 DNA reads as TGTGCCAGCAGGTGGAGCGGCTCCTACGAGCAGTACTTC.

The gene calls are TRBV4-1 and TRBJ2-7, with 12 bases matching TRBD2. Trimming took 2 bases from V and 4 from J; bases not matched to a gene: 3. Germline CDR1 reads MGHRA; CDR2 reads YSYEKL. The length of the CDR3 is 15 residues. The CDR3 loop reads CASSQLAGGKYEQYF. DNA of the CDR3: TGCGCCAGCAGCCAACTAGCGGGAGGGAAGTACGAGCAGTACTTC.

The V and J genes are TRBV19 and TRBJ1-3; 7 nucleotides match TRBD1. Germline values: CDR1 LNHDA, CDR2 SQIVND (reference sequence). The J segment lost 0 bases and the V segment lost 7 bases, leaving 9 bases of the junction unmatched. The CDR3 has 16 amino acids. DNA for the CDR3: TGTGCCAGTACGACGACAGGGTCCTTCTCTGGAAACACCATATATTTT. Translating it yields CASTTTGSFSGNTIYF.

The chain is built from TRBV18 and TRBJ1-4; TRBD1 might be the D (6 bases). Trimming took off 1 base at V and 0 bases at J, with 15 bases between the two ends. Germline V lookup: CDR1 KGHSH, CDR2 LQKENI. The CDR3 runs 18 residues. CDR3 region: CASSPRPGHVATNEKLFF. The CDR3 region has the DNA TGTGCCAGCTCACCACGCCCGGGACACGTTGCAACTAATGAAAAACTGTTTTTT.

The chain uses TRBV7-3 and TRBJ2-7; 7 nucleotides align to TRBD2. The CDR3 is 15 residues long. J lost 5 bases, V lost 3 bases, and 10 bases had no gene match. Germline V lookup: CDR1 SGHTA, CDR2 FQGTGA. CDR3 nucleotides: TGTGCCAGCAGCTTCGGGGGAGGGCCTTATGACGAGCAGTACTTC. Amino acids: CASSFGGGPYDEQYF. The full variable domain, its missing parts supplied by reference TRBV7-3 and TRBJ2-7, is GAGVSQTPSNKVTEKGKYVELRCDPISGHTALYWYRQSLGQGPEFLIYFQGTGAADDSGLPNDRFFAVRPEGSVSTLKIQRTERGDSAVYLCASSFGGGPYDEQYFGPGTRLTVT.

In this sample, this clone turned up a few times. The gene calls are TRBV30 and TRBJ2-6, with 7 bases matching TRBD1. Per the germline V gene, CDR1 is GTSNPN and CDR2 is SVGIG (reference sequence). V shed 1 base and J 1 base; nucleotides not matched to a gene: 10. This CDR3 spans 18 amino acids. The chain's CDR3 is CAWSAKQGTLSGANVLTF. The CDR3 region has the DNA TGTGCCTGGAGTGCTAAACAGGGGACGCTATCTGGGGCCAACGTCCTGACTTTC.

The gene calls are TRBV2 and TRBJ1-5; unclear D gene. The CDR3 totals 15 residues. The germline gives CDR1 SNHLY, CDR2 FYNNEI. The V end lost 0 bases, the J end lost 5 bases, and 11 bases lay between the germline ends. The CDR3 DNA sequence: TGTGCCAGCAGTGAAGCGCTGGACTGGGATCAGCCCCAGCATTTT. Translating it yields CASSEALDWDQPQHF.

The chain couples TRBV7-6 to TRBJ2-1; 8 bases agree with TRBD2. This CDR3 has 14 amino acids. Trimming took 3 bases from V and 8 from J; bases not matched to a gene: 6. CDR1 is SGHVS, CDR2 FNYEAQ, per germline. The CDR3 reads CASSLQAGRDEQFF. The CDR3 DNA reads as TGTGCCAGCAGCTTGCAAGCCGGGAGGGATGAGCAGTTCTTC.

This clone was observed a handful of times. One end of the junction varies from germline; a read error may be responsible. The chain carries TRBV5-6 and TRBJ2-1, with D possibly TRBD2 on 6 matching bases. This CDR3 is 13 amino acids long. Per germline, CDR1 SGHDT and CDR2 YYEEEE. Here the CDR3 reads CASSRLLAGEPFF. In nucleotides, the CDR3 is TGTGCCAGCTCACGCTTACTAGCAGGTGAGCCGTTCTTC. The full variable domain, completed using reference TRBV5-6 and TRBJ2-1, is DAGVTQSPTHLIKTRGQQVTLRCSPKSGHDTVSWYQQALGQGPQFIFQYYEEEERQRGNFPDRFSGHQFPNYSSELNVNALLLGDSALYLCASSRLLAGEPFFGPGTRLTVL.

The chain couples TRBV4-2 to TRBJ1-2; TRBD1 is a possible D gene (5 bases). CDR3 length equals 14 residues. The germline CDR1 and CDR2 sequences are LGHNA and YNFKEQ. The V end lost 2 bases, the J end lost 3 bases, and 10 bases lay between the germline ends. For the CDR3, the DNA is TGTGCCAGCAGCCAACTTGGACAAGACTATGGCTACACCTTC. It translates to CASSQLGQDYGYTF.

As DNA, the CDR3 is TGTGCCTGGAGAGTGTTTGGGGGACAAACCTACGAGCAGTACTTC. It yields the protein CAWRVFGGQTYEQYF. The rearrangement joins TRBV30 to TRBJ2-7; D might be TRBD1 (6 bases). CDR1 and CDR2 (germline): GTSNPN, SVGIG (reference sequence). The V end lost 3 bases, the J end lost 2 bases, and 17 bases lay between the germline ends. CDR3 length: 15 amino acids.

V gene TRBV28 combines with J gene TRBJ1-4; D remains unclear. There are 15 residues in the CDR3. With 5 bases removed from V and 8 bases from J, the gap between germline ends came to 18 bases. Germline V gives CDR1 MDHEN, CDR2 SYDVKM. The CDR3 loop reads CASSPGGAEREKLFF. The CDR3, as DNA: TGTGCCAGCAGTCCCGGTGGAGCGGAGCGAGAAAAACTGTTTTTT.

The CDR3 bases are TGTGCCTGGAGCAACGACAGGGGGTTCTACGAGCAGTACTTC. Translating it yields CAWSNDRGFYEQYF. V and J are TRBV30 and TRBJ2-7, with 9 bases fitting TRBD1. Germline-derived CDR1 and CDR2 are GTSNPN and SVGIG (reference sequence). The J segment lost 3 bases and the V segment lost 3 bases, leaving 6 bases of the junction unmatched. This CDR3 has 14 residues.

This clone was detected only a few times. The rearrangement links TRBV10-3 to TRBJ1-1; TRBD1 agrees at 12 bases. The CDR3 covers 14 residues. Germline V gene lookup returns CDR1 ENHRY and CDR2 SYGVKD. V lost 8 bases to trimming and J lost 5 bases; unmatched junction nucleotides: 6. DNA for the CDR3: TGTGCCATCGGGGACAGGGGGCTGGGTACTGAAGCTTTCTTT. Translation gives CAIGDRGLGTEAFF.

This clone was seen only a few times. The CDR3 reads CASSPFLNTEAFF. The DNA of the CDR3 is TGTGCCAGCAGCCCCTTTTTGAACACTGAAGCTTTCTTT. The chain couples TRBV6-5 to TRBJ1-1, with D unclear. Germline V gene data show CDR1 as MNHEY and CDR2 as SVGAGI. The CDR3 runs to 13 residues. V was shortened by 6 bases and J by 0 bases, with 8 bases between the two germline ends.

This chain links TRBV10-3 with TRBJ1-4; D is unclear. This CDR3 region has 12 residues. Trimming took off 3 bases at V and 4 bases at J, with 3 bases between the two ends. Germline CDR1 and CDR2: ENHRY and SYGVKD. The CDR3 coding sequence is TGTGCCATCAGTGACGTTAATGAAAAACTGTTTTTT. Translated, it gives CAISDVNEKLFF.